This T cell receptor (beta chain) was retrieved from a study of CD8 T cells in ankylosing spondylitis. This clonotype was detected a few times. As yet, its antigen is unknown. It was by quantitative 5'-RACE with molecular barcodes that TCR beta libraries were made. TCRdb re-called the 5' RACE reads with MiXCR, one entry per CDR3 protein. The sample shows roughly 180,000 distinct CDR3 sequences, roughly 10% of them seen only once. Findings of the study overall: Researchers report that disease-linked clones proved CD8+ and relatively rare in peripheral blood. What appeared characteristic of ankylosing spondylitis blood was a TCR beta motif of eight highly homologous variants.

This clonotype was obtained from a female donor with ankylosing spondylitis or in good health (not recorded which). Specimen: blood, either unsorted or a sorted T cell fraction (not recorded which).

The CDR3 is CSVDEGQGTNYGYTF. In DNA, the CDR3 is TGCAGCGTTGATGAGGGACAGGGAACTAACTATGGCTACACCTTC. The chain combines TRBV29-1 with TRBJ1-2; TRBD1 matches at 9 bases. This CDR3 has 15 amino acids. Germline trimming cut 3 bases from V and 0 bases from J; bases unmatched to any gene: 5. Germline V CDR1 and CDR2: SQVTM, ANQGSEA. The whole variable domain, remainder taken from reference TRBV29-1 and TRBJ1-2, is SAVISQKPSRDICQRGTSLTIQCQVDSQVTMMFWYRQQPGQSLTLIATANQGSEATYESGFVIDKFPISRPNLTFSTLTVSNMSPEDSSIYLCSVDEGQGTNYGYTFGSGTRLTVV.